Presented here are 5 T cell receptor beta chains from one specimen sequenced in a study of T cells in localized non-small cell lung cancer. Sequencing used immunoSEQ multiplex PCR; TCRdb keeps in-frame clones, though not all of them. The sample has about 25,000 clones, 75% to 90% seen once; the top ten hold roughly an eighth. Here the sequenced sample was peripheral blood, taken before any cancer treatment. The receptors were gathered from a female donor over 55 with stage I lung adenocarcinoma.

The chain links TRBV28 to TRBJ2-7, with D possibly being TRBD1 or TRBD2 (5 bases each). Germline V lookup: CDR1 MDHEN, CDR2 SYDVKM. There are 13 residues in the CDR3. Trimming took off 9 bases at V and 3 bases at J, with 15 bases between the two ends. CDR3 amino acids: CASFRDGGYEQYF. In DNA form, the CDR3 reads TGTGCCAGTTTCCGGGACGGAGGCTACGAGCAGTACTTC.

The V call is TRBV9, the J call TRBJ2-5; TRBD2 matches at 7 bases. Germline trimming cut 0 bases from V and 5 bases from J; bases unmatched to any gene: 7. Germline V gene lookup returns CDR1 SGDLS and CDR2 YYNGEE. The CDR3 is 15 residues long. Here the CDR3 reads CASSVAAGAGETQYF. In DNA form, the CDR3 reads TGTGCCAGCAGCGTAGCGGCGGGAGCTGGGGAGACCCAGTACTTC.

The rearrangement joins TRBV10-3 to TRBJ1-1; D is undetermined. Trimming removed 0 bases from V and 0 bases from J, with 8 bases in between. Germline values: CDR1 ENHRY, CDR2 SYGVKD. The CDR3 has 15 residues. The CDR3 here is CAISESSPMNTEAFF. The CDR3, as DNA: TGTGCCATCAGTGAGTCGAGCCCAATGAACACTGAAGCTTTCTTT.

This clone appeared once. The chain uses TRBV13 and TRBJ2-1; D unclear. The germline gives CDR1 PRHDT, CDR2 FYEKMQ (reference sequence). V was trimmed by 9 bases and J by 2 bases, leaving 11 bases between them. CDR3 length: 13 amino acids. The CDR3 DNA reads TGTGCCAGTGCTAAGAATGCCTACAATGAGCAGTTCTTC. The encoded protein is CASAKNAYNEQFF.

The genes are TRBV30 and TRBJ2-4, with 15 positions matching TRBD2. The V gene's germline CDR1 is GTSNPN and CDR2 SVGIG (reference sequence). V lost 1 base, J lost 15 bases, and 7 bases stayed unmatched. The CDR3 contains 14 residues. The CDR3 sequence: CAWSEGGLAGGAYF. CDR3 bases: TGTGCCTGGAGTGAAGGAGGACTAGCGGGGGGGGCGTACTTC.